Listed here are 25 T cell receptor beta chains from one sample, sequenced in a study of control samples from healthy donors and cancer patients. Sequencing used immunoSEQ multiplex PCR; TCRdb keeps in-frame clones, though not all of them. The repertoire holds about 44,000 clones, with 60% to 80% as singletons. Sequences were obtained from formalin-fixed, paraffin-embedded tissue. The source is a male donor with melanoma.

The chain has TRBV7-8 and TRBJ2-5; 10 positions match TRBD1. This CDR3 is 16 amino acids long. V shed 1 base and J 5 bases; nucleotides not matched to a gene: 7. Per germline, CDR1 SGHVS and CDR2 FQNEAQ. CDR3 protein: CASSLGGGTGVETQYF. The CDR3 nucleotides are TGTGCCAGCAGCTTAGGCGGAGGGACAGGGGTCGAGACCCAGTACTTC.

J is TRBJ2-1 and V is TRBV10-3; tentatively, D is TRBD2 (5 bases). V was trimmed by 11 bases and J by 5 bases, leaving 10 bases between them. This CDR3 has 11 residues. Germline V gene sequence: CDR1 ENHRY, CDR2 SYGVKD. The CDR3, as DNA: TGTGCCGTATCGCGGGACAATGAGCAGTTCTTC. It translates to CAVSRDNEQFF.

The chain uses TRBV28 and TRBJ2-1; D unclear. This CDR3 comprises 14 residues. The V gene lost 5 bases and the J gene lost 3 bases, with 11 bases spanning the gap. Looked up from germline, CDR1 is MDHEN and CDR2 is SYDVKM. This CDR3 is CASSEPFFYNEQFF. The CDR3 DNA reads TGTGCCAGCAGTGAACCCTTCTTCTACAATGAGCAGTTCTTC.

The DNA for the CDR3 is TGTGCCAGCAGCTTAGTTCCCGACTACGAGCAGTACTTC. Translating gives CASSLVPDYEQYF. The V and J genes are TRBV11-1 and TRBJ2-7; D is unresolved. CDR1 is SGHAT and CDR2 is FQDESV in the germline V gene (reference sequence). Between the trimmed V and J ends, which lost 1 base and 3 bases, there was a span of 7 bases. The CDR3 is 13 residues long.

The V gene is TRBV18, the J gene TRBJ1-1, with D unresolved. V was pared by 3 bases and J by 7 bases, with 12 bases between. CDR1 and CDR2 from the germline V gene are KGHSH and LQKENI. This CDR3 has 13 residues. The CDR3 loop is CASSPYSSYEAFF. The CDR3 coding sequence is TGTGCCAGCTCACCTTACTCTTCTTATGAAGCTTTCTTT.

The gene calls are TRBV30 and TRBJ2-7; either TRBD1 or TRBD2 may supply D (8 bases each). CDR3 length: 17 residues. The V end lost 0 bases, the J end lost 6 bases, and 24 bases lay between the germline ends. Germline V CDR1 and CDR2: GTSNPN, SVGIG (reference sequence). Here the CDR3 reads CAWSVTNRGGLEGEQYF. CDR3 nucleotide sequence: TGTGCCTGGAGTGTCACAAACAGGGGGGGACTAGAAGGCGAGCAGTACTTC.

The rearrangement joins TRBV27 to TRBJ1-6; D gene unclear. The germline gives CDR1 MNHEY, CDR2 SMNVEV (reference sequence). V lost 4 bases and J lost 7, with 11 bases in between. This CDR3 is built from 14 residues. The CDR3 is CASSSLLGNSPLHF. The CDR3 DNA reads TGTGCCAGCAGTTCCCTACTAGGGAATTCACCCCTCCACTTT.

This chain joins TRBV28 and TRBJ2-7; D not resolved. The CDR3 spans 12 residues. V gave up 3 bases and J gave up 3 bases, with 6 bases separating them. The germline CDR1 and CDR2 sequences are MDHEN and SYDVKM. The chain's CDR3 is CASSFDHYEQYF. The DNA for the CDR3 is TGTGCCAGCAGTTTTGACCACTACGAGCAGTACTTC.

This clone was seen more than once but under ten times. The chain joins TRBV15 to TRBJ2-4, with D uncertain. V was shortened by 0 bases and J by 8 bases, with 2 bases between the two germline ends. The germline V gene encodes CDR1 LNHNV and CDR2 YYDKDF (reference sequence). This CDR3 has 11 residues. The DNA of the CDR3 is TGTGCCACCAGCAGAGATTACATTCAGTACTTC. This encodes CATSRDYIQYF.

This clone has a single count. This chain joins TRBV3-1 (or the pseudogene TRBV3-2) and TRBJ2-3, with 9 bases matching TRBD2. Germline-derived CDR1 and CDR2 are LGHDT and YNNKEL (reference sequence). The V segment lost 4 bases and the J segment 2 bases; nucleotides outside the gene matches: 7. CDR3 length equals 16 residues. CDR3 DNA sequence: TGTGCCAGCAGCCGGTCAGCGGGAGGACACACAGATACGCAGTATTTT. It yields the protein CASSRSAGGHTDTQYF.

The chain links TRBV5-5 to TRBJ2-4; D ambiguous. There are 12 residues in the CDR3. V was clipped by 0 bases and J by 7 bases, with 5 bases between them. Germline V gene data show CDR1 as SGHKS and CDR2 as YYEKEE (reference sequence). The CDR3 protein is CASSLEGNIQYF. As DNA, the CDR3 is TGTGCCAGCAGCTTGGAAGGGAACATTCAGTACTTC.

The chain joins TRBV5-1 to TRBJ2-5; D is unclear. CDR3 length equals 13 residues. Germline assignment: CDR1 SGHRS and CDR2 YFSETQ. Trimming shortened V by 0 bases and J by 1 base, and 4 bases separated the two germline ends. In nucleotides, the CDR3 is TGCGCCAGCAGCTTGGGGCCCCAAGAGACCCAGTACTTC. Its translation: CASSLGPQETQYF.

The chain uses TRBV24-1 and TRBJ2-3; the match to TRBD2 covers 7 bases. After removal of 11 bases from V and 2 bases from J, the junction contained 6 bases not matched to a gene. This CDR3 has 13 residues. Per the germline V gene, CDR1 is KGHDR and CDR2 is SFDVKD. Written as DNA, the CDR3 is TGTGCCAGCGCTAGCGGCTCCACAGATACGCAGTATTTT. Amino acids: CASASGSTDTQYF.

CDR3 coding DNA: TGTGCCAGCAGCCAAGGCGTAGGGGCAGATACGCAGTATTTT. Amino acid sequence: CASSQGVGADTQYF. The gene calls are TRBV4-2 and TRBJ2-3; tentative D call: TRBD1 (5 bases). The V gene lost 1 base and the J gene lost 4 bases, with 9 bases spanning the gap. The CDR3 consists of 14 residues. From germline, CDR1 is LGHNA and CDR2 YNFKEQ.

The rearrangement uses TRBV24-1 and TRBJ2-1, with TRBD1 matching 9 bases. The CDR3 has 16 amino acids. Germline V lookup: CDR1 KGHDR, CDR2 SFDVKD. V was clipped by 3 bases and J by 5 bases; unmatched bases: 7. The CDR3 DNA is TGTGCCACCAGTGATCACCGGGACAGGGCTAACAATGAGCAGTTCTTC. Translation gives CATSDHRDRANNEQFF.

The V and J genes are TRBV29-1 and TRBJ2-5; D gene unclear. This CDR3 comprises 10 residues. Trimming removed 6 bases at V and 1 base at J, with 3 bases between. Looked up from germline, CDR1 is SQVTM and CDR2 is ANQGSEA. This chain's CDR3 is CSVAQETQYF. The CDR3 nucleotides read TGCAGCGTAGCCCAAGAGACCCAGTACTTC.

The chain combines TRBV10-1 with TRBJ2-2; TRBD1 aligns across 8 bases. The CDR3 length is 14 residues. Losses at the gene ends were 4 bases for V and 6 bases for J; bases not matched to a gene: 4. The germline CDR1 and CDR2 sequences are WNHNN and SYGVQD (reference sequence). The chain's CDR3 is CASSGTGSAGELFF. The CDR3 bases are TGCGCCAGCAGTGGGACAGGGAGTGCCGGGGAGCTGTTTTTT.

This clone was seen more than once but under ten times. CDR3 in amino acids: CASQGIGVAETQYF. CDR3 nucleotides: TGTGCCAGCCAGGGAATAGGGGTCGCGGAGACCCAGTACTTC. This sequence joins TRBV7-9 and TRBJ2-5; the D gene is possibly TRBD1 (5 bases). Germline loops: CDR1 SEHNR, CDR2 FQNEAQ (reference sequence). V shed 8 bases and J shed 5 bases, with 18 bases lying between them. The CDR3 spans 14 residues.

About this clone: One end of the junction is discordant with germline, which a read error may explain. The V gene is TRBV24-1, the J gene TRBJ2-1; tentatively, D is TRBD1 or TRBD2 (6 bases each). CDR3 length: 14 amino acids. Germline CDR1 KGHDR, CDR2 SFDVKD. This chain's CDR3 is CATSGLGGQDEQFF. CDR3 DNA: TGTGCCACCAGTGGTTTGGGGGGCCAGGATGAGCAGTTCTTC.

The V call is TRBV3-1 (or the pseudogene TRBV3-2), the J call TRBJ1-6; tentatively, D is TRBD1 (6 bases). Germline values: CDR1 LGHDT, CDR2 YNNKEL (reference sequence). The V end lost 2 bases, the J end lost 8 bases, and 13 bases lay between the germline ends. CDR3 length equals 15 residues. CDR3 sequence reads: CASSQFRGGDSPLHF. The CDR3 DNA follows: TGTGCCAGCAGCCAATTCAGGGGTGGGGATTCACCCCTCCACTTT.

This clone was observed once. The J gene is TRBJ1-1, the V gene TRBV7-3; D is undetermined. The V gene's germline CDR1 is SGHTA and CDR2 FQGTGA. Trimming took 2 bases from V and 3 from J, leaving 7 bases between them. The CDR3 is 13 residues long. CDR3: CASSLHGYTEAFF. CDR3 coding DNA: TGTGCCAGCAGCTTACATGGATACACTGAAGCTTTCTTT.

This chain joins TRBV2 and TRBJ1-1; D unresolved. CDR1 SNHLY and CDR2 FYNNEI come from the germline V gene. V lost 6 bases and J 1 base, leaving 12 bases between the germline ends. The CDR3 extends over 14 amino acids. CDR3: CASRLRYQNTEAFF. For the CDR3, the DNA is TGTGCCAGCAGGCTCAGGTACCAGAACACTGAAGCTTTCTTT. Looking up the rest from reference TRBV2 and TRBJ1-1 gives the full variable domain: EPEVTQTPSHQVTQMGQEVILRCVPISNHLYFYWYRQILGQKVEFLVSFYNNEISEKSEIFDDQFSVERPDGSNFTLKIRSTKLEDSAMYFCASRLRYQNTEAFFGQGTRLTVV.

The chain carries TRBV5-4 and TRBJ2-7, with 7 nucleotides matching TRBD2. Per germline, CDR1 SGHNT and CDR2 YYREEE (reference sequence). The length of the CDR3 is 13 residues. V lost 2 bases and J lost 3; bases outside the gene matches: 2. CDR3 amino acids: CASSFGLDYEQYF. CDR3 sequence (DNA): TGTGCCAGCAGCTTCGGACTAGACTACGAGCAGTACTTC.

This rearrangement joins TRBV5-1 to TRBJ2-2; 7 nucleotides line up with TRBD1. Germline V lookup: CDR1 SGHRS, CDR2 YFSETQ. J gave up 5 bases and V 4 bases, and 8 bases lay outside the gene matches. The CDR3 length is 15 residues. Here the CDR3 reads CASSPGTVVTGELFF. CDR3 DNA: TGCGCCAGCAGCCCCGGGACAGTGGTGACCGGGGAGCTGTTTTTT.

This clone was observed a handful of times. The chain has TRBV5-6 and TRBJ1-2; possibly TRBD1 for D (6 bases). The CDR3 covers 15 residues. Germline V gene sequence: CDR1 SGHDT, CDR2 YYEEEE. Trimming left V 0 bases short and J 3 bases short, with 12 bases between. The CDR3 DNA sequence: TGTGCCAGCAGCTTGGTGGACAGATCCTACTATGGCTACACCTTC. Amino acid sequence: CASSLVDRSYYGYTF.